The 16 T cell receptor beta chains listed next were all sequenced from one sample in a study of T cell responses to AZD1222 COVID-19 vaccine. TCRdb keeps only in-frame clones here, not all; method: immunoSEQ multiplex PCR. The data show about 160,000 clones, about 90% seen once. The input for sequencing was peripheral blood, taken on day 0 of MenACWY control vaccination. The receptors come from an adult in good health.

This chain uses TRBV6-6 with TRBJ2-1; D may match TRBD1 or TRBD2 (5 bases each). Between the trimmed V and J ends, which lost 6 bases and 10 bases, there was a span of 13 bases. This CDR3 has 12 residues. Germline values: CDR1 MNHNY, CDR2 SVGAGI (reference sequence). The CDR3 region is CASRTRGREQFF. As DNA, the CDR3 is TGTGCCAGCAGGACGAGGGGAAGGGAGCAGTTCTTC.

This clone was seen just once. The CDR3 DNA reads TGTGCCTGGAGTGTACTAAACAGGGTAGGAGAAAAACTGTTTTTT. Protein: CAWSVLNRVGEKLFF. The J gene is TRBJ1-4, the V gene TRBV30, with D possibly matching TRBD1 (6 bases). V lost 0 bases, J lost 8 bases, and 16 bases lay in between. The CDR3 extends over 15 amino acids. The germline gives CDR1 GTSNPN, CDR2 SVGIG (reference sequence).

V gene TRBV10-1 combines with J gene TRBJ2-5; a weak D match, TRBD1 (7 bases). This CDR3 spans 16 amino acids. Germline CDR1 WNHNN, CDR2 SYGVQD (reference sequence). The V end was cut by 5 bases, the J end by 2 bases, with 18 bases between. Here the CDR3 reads CASSLDRTNPQETQYF. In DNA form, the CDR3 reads TGCGCCAGCAGTTTGGACAGGACTAACCCACAAGAGACCCAGTACTTC.

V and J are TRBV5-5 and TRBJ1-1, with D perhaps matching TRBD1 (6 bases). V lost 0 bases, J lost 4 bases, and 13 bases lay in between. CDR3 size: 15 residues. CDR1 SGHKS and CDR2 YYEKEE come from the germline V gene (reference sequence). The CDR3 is CASSLANRDGTEAFF. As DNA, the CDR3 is TGTGCCAGCAGCTTGGCGAACAGGGATGGCACTGAAGCTTTCTTT.

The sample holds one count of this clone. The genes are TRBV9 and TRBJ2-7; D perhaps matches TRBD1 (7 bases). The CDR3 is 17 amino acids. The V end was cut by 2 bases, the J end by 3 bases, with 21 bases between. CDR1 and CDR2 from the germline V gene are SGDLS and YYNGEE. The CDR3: CASSVTSGRDRLYEQYF. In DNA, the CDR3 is TGTGCCAGCAGCGTTACCTCAGGGCGGGACAGACTCTACGAGCAGTACTTC. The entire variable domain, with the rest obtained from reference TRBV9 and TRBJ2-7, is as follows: DSGVTQTPKHLITATGQRVTLRCSPRSGDLSVYWYQQSLDQGLQFLIQYYNGEERAKGNILERFSAQQFPDLHSELNLSSLELGDSALYFCASSVTSGRDRLYEQYFGPGTRLTVT.

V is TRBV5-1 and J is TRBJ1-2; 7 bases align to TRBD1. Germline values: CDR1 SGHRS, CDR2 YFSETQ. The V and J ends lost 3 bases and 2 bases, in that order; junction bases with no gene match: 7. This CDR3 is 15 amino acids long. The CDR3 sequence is CASSWTGRNNYGYTF. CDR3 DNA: TGCGCCAGCAGCTGGACAGGACGGAACAACTATGGCTACACCTTC. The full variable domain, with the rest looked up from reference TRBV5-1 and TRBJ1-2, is KAGVTQTPRYLIKTRGQQVTLSCSPISGHRSVSWYQQTPGQGLQFLFEYFSETQRNKGNFPGRFSGRQFSNSRSEMNVSTLELGDSALYLCASSWTGRNNYGYTFGSGTRLTVV.

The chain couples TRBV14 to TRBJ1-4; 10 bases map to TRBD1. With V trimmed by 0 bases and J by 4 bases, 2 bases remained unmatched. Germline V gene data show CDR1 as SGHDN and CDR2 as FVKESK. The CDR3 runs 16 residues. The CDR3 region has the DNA TGTGCCAGCAGCCAAGAGGGACAGGGGAATAATGAAAAACTGTTTTTT. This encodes CASSQEGQGNNEKLFF. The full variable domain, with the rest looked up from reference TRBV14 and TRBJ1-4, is EAGVTQFPSHSVIEKGQTVTLRCDPISGHDNLYWYRRVMGKEIKFLLHFVKESKQDESGMPNNRFLAERTGGTYSTLKVQPAELEDSGVYFCASSQEGQGNNEKLFFGSGTQLSVL.

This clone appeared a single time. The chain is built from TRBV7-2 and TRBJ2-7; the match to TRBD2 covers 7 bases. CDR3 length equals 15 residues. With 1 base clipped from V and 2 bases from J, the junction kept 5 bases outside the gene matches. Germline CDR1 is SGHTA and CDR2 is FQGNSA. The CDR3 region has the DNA TGTGCCAGCAGCTTAGGGACCGGACTAGCCTACGAGCAGTACTTC. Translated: CASSLGTGLAYEQYF.

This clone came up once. CDR3 amino acids: CASSLAARQMNTGELFF. The CDR3 nucleotides read TGCGCCAGCAGCTTGGCCGCGAGACAGATGAACACCGGGGAGCTGTTTTTT. The J gene is TRBJ2-2, the V gene TRBV5-1, with D tentatively TRBD1 (5 bases). With 0 bases removed from V and 1 base from J, the gap between germline ends came to 13 bases. The germline V gene encodes CDR1 SGHRS and CDR2 YFSETQ. The CDR3 loop spans 17 amino acids.

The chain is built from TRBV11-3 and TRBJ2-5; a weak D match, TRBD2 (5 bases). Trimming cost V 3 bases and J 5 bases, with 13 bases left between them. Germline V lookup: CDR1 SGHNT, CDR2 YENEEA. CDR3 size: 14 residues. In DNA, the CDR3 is TGTGCCAGCAGCTTGGACTTGGCGCTGGAGACCCAGTACTTC. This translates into CASSLDLALETQYF.

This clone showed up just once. In DNA, the CDR3 is TGTGCCAGCAGCCCCCTAGGGAGACAAGAGACCCAGTACTTC. It specifies CASSPLGRQETQYF. The chain links TRBV3-1 (or the pseudogene TRBV3-2) to TRBJ2-5; the D gene is possibly TRBD2 (5 bases). The V gene's germline CDR1 is LGHDT and CDR2 YNNKEL (reference sequence). This CDR3 spans 14 amino acids. The V and J ends lost 4 bases and 2 bases respectively, with 11 bases between them.

The CDR3 DNA is TGTGCCAGCAAGCGGGAGCACGTATACGAGCAGTACTTC. This encodes CASKREHVYEQYF. V and J are TRBV28 and TRBJ2-7; 8 bases line up with TRBD2. CDR1 and CDR2 from the germline V gene are MDHEN and SYDVKM. With 7 bases clipped from V and 4 bases from J, the junction kept 6 bases outside the gene matches. The CDR3 runs to 13 residues.

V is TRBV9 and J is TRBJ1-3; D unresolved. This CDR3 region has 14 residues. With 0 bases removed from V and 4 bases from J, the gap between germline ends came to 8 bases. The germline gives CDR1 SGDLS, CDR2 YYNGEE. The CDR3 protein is CASSVGGEGNTIYF. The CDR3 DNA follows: TGTGCCAGCAGCGTAGGTGGGGAGGGAAACACCATATATTTT.

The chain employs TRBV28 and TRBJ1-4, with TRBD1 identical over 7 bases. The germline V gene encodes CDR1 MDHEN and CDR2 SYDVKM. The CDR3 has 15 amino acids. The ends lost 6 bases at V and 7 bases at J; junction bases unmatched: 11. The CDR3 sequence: CASRSYRGVGEKLFF. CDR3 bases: TGTGCCAGCAGAAGCTACAGGGGAGTCGGTGAAAAACTGTTTTTT.

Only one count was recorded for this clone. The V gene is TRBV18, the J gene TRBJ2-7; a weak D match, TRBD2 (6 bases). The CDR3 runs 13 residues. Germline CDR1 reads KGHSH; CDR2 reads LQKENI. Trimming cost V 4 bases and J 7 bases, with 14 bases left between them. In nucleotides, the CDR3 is TGTGCCAGCTCACTGCGGGGCGCTAGAGAGCAGTACTTC. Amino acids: CASSLRGAREQYF.

CDR3 amino acids: CASSAWGTDDGYTF. The CDR3 DNA is TGTGCCAGCAGCGCTTGGGGGACGGATGACGGCTACACCTTC. This chain connects TRBV9 to TRBJ1-2; a weak D match, TRBD1 (5 bases). Germline V gene data show CDR1 as SGDLS and CDR2 as YYNGEE. CDR3 size: 14 residues. V was shortened by 3 bases and J by 8 bases, with 17 bases between the two germline ends.